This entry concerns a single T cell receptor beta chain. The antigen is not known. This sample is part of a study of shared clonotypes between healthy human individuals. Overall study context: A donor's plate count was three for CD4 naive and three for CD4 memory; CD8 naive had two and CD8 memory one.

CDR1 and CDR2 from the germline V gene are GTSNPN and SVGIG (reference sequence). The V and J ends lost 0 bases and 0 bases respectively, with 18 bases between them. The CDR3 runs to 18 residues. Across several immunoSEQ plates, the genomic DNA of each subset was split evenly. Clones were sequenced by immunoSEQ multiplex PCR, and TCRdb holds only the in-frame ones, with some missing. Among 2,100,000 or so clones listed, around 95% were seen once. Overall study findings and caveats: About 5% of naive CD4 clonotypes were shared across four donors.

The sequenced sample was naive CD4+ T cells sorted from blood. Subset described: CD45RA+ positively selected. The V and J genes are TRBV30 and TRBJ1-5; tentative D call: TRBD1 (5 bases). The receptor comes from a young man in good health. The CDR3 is CAWSVQRTYAYSNQPQHF. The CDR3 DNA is TGTGCCTGGAGTGTACAGCGGACATACGCGTATAGCAATCAGCCCCAGCATTTT.